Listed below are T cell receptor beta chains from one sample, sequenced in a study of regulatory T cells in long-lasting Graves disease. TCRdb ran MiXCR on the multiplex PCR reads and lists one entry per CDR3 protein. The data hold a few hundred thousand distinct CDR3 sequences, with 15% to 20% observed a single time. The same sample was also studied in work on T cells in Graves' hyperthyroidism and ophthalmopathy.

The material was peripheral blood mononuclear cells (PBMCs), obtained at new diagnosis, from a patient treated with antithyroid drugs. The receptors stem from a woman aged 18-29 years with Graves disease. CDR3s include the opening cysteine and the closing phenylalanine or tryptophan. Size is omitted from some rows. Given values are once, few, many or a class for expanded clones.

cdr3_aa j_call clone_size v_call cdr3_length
CASRLGQGATEAFF TRBJ1-1 few TRBV6-1 14
CASGDKGSPLHF TRBJ1-6 NA TRBV2 12
CASSWTGTKASNNYGYTF TRBJ1-2 NA TRBV5-1 18
CASSIRIPGQAANTGELFF TRBJ2-2 few TRBV19 19
CASSVDGGQPQHF TRBJ1-5 NA TRBV9 13
CATSRDWNPGNNSPLHF TRBJ1-6 NA TRBV15 17
CASSTGTGRNTIYF TRBJ1-3 NA TRBV3-1 14
CASYRQGAGTEAFF TRBJ1-1 many TRBV12-3/TRBV12-4 14
CSARDRGTFQPNYGYTF TRBJ1-2 NA TRBV20-1 17
CASTRTGDTDTQYF TRBJ2-3 NA TRBV28 14
CASSLGVTGIIGETQYF TRBJ2-5 many TRBV7-9 17
CASSPRGRGRGNEQFF TRBJ2-1 NA TRBV7-9 16
CASEGRRGGDYEQYF TRBJ2-7 NA TRBV3-1 15
CASSLYSPSGTGELFF TRBJ2-2 many TRBV12-3/TRBV12-4 16